The 4 T cell receptor beta chains below all came from one sample that was sequenced in a study of technical replicates of blood from a handful of donors. Profiling relied on immunoSEQ multiplex PCR, and the TCRdb table lists in-frame clones only, not all of them. The table includes 75,000 to 90,000 clones, 85% to 95% detected once. Specimen: T cells isolated from PBMCs. The receptor set was obtained from a human donor in good health.

The chain combines TRBV10-3 with TRBJ1-1; no clear D gene. The V end was cut by 5 bases, the J end by 4 bases, with 8 bases between. This CDR3 has 12 amino acids. CDR1 ENHRY and CDR2 SYGVKD come from the germline V gene. CDR3 nucleotides: TGTGCCATCAGTCCGAAGAGCACTGAAGCTTTCTTT. Translated: CAISPKSTEAFF.

This chain connects TRBV5-1 to TRBJ2-1; D gene ambiguous. Between the trimmed V and J ends, which lost 3 bases and 5 bases, there was a span of 21 bases. Per the germline V gene, CDR1 is SGHRS and CDR2 is YFSETQ. This CDR3 region has 17 residues. The CDR3 region is CASSSRVVRRLNNEQFF. The CDR3 bases are TGCGCCAGCAGCTCCCGGGTAGTTCGGCGCTTAAACAATGAGCAGTTCTTC. Looking up the rest from reference TRBV5-1 and TRBJ2-1 gives the full variable domain: KAGVTQTPRYLIKTRGQQVTLSCSPISGHRSVSWYQQTPGQGLQFLFEYFSETQRNKGNFPGRFSGRQFSNSRSEMNVSTLELGDSALYLCASSSRVVRRLNNEQFFGPGTRLTVL.

The chain uses TRBV7-2 and TRBJ1-2; 10 nucleotides agree with TRBD1. With V trimmed by 4 bases and J by 11 bases, 7 bases remained unmatched. This CDR3 spans 13 amino acids. From germline, CDR1 is SGHTA and CDR2 FQGNSA. CDR3 in DNA: TGTGCCAGCAGCTACGGGACAGGGGATCGGTACACCTTC. Translated: CASSYGTGDRYTF.

The rearrangement links TRBV6-5 to TRBJ2-7; no firm D call. V was shortened by 4 bases and J by 6 bases, with 13 bases between the two germline ends. The CDR3 has 13 residues. CDR1 MNHEY and CDR2 SVGAGI come from the germline V gene. The CDR3 DNA reads TGTGCCAGCAGTTCTACCTCTACGGTCGAGCAGTACTTC. Translated: CASSSTSTVEQYF.